The T cell receptor (beta chain) under discussion was sequenced for a study of T cell responses to AZD1222 COVID-19 vaccine listed by TCRdb under 2021. About the full investigation: TCR sequencing covered roughly 230 trial participants: about 210 given two doses of AZD1222 and around 25 given two doses of MenACWY control vaccine. Trial participants were enrolled into age subgroups of 18-55, 56-69 and 70-plus years, which contained approximately 150, 30 and 60 TCR-sequenced participants, respectively.

As for this clone: This clone's antigen is unknown. No base quality values were provided; no much bigger clone lies one nucleotide off.

The CDR3 regions of human TCRbeta chains were analyzed by immunosequencing. In the source study's methods: TCRs in the repertoires were matched against a reference library of SARS-CoV-2-specific TCRs that had been generated with the MIRA antigen-specificity platform. Breadth was defined as the fraction of unique TCRs that were SARS-CoV-2-associated, and depth was defined as the fraction of total T cells that were SARS-CoV-2-associated. Using the MIRA data, each spike-specific TCR was assigned both to the spike region to which the TCR was reactive and to a CD4 or CD8 class. Log10-transformed breadth and depth values were compared by one-way ANOVA with Sidak's multiple comparisons tests. The table was pulled from immuneACCESS by TCRdb, which kept in-frame rearrangements only. Such tables lose some clones; where checked, under half of the loss comes from unresolved V genes, and the rest has no known cause. Clone size and V and J calls were adopted from that table, with D and trimming inferred from the DNA. The sample table contains under 150,000 clones; only one count was recorded for approximately 90% of them. The ten largest clonotypes hold 1.9% of the sample.

The CDR3 has 13 amino acids, counting the end cysteine and phenylalanine. The DNA shown is the 39-base CDR3, in frame from base 1. V and J are trimmed by 4 bases and 8 bases, and the gene matches miss 6 bases of the junction. What the time point label conveys for this sample: about 28 days (+/-7) after the second vaccine dose. AZD1222 recipients given second doses at about 4 weeks or at about 12 weeks were pooled, since spike-specific TCR depth and breadth were not found to differ between the two schedules. Vaccinee samples came from UK trials COV001 and COV002, including a single-blind randomized controlled phase 2/3 trial of AZD1222 (ChAdOx1 nCoV-19) in healthy adults. For TCRbeta chain sequencing, PBMC samples from trial participants were taken at day 0 and at day 28 after the second dose. What the work shows at the level of the full study, not this receptor alone: Epitopes outside the regions mutated in the B.1.351 and B.1.1.7 variants were reportedly recognized by nearly half of the unique spike-specific TCRs. Because no day 14 peak-response samples were available, the repertoires could be characterized only after the peak T cell response. The 56-69-year group was small, and its depth increase did not reach significance, likely because of low power. After two AZD1222 doses, spike-specific TCR breadth and depth were significantly higher than at day 0 and than in MenACWY recipients. Participants were mostly white British and included more females than males, and it was suggested by the authors that clonal diversity may have been underestimated. Only five to seven AZD1222 recipients were SARS-CoV-2 seropositive at baseline, limiting conclusions about previously exposed vaccinees. CD4 TCRs associated with the vaccine covered the entire spike protein, and the dominant responses were in regions 160-218 and 743-854.

This material consisted of peripheral blood, taken 28 days after the second AZD1222 dose. The sequence came from an adult who received the AZD1222 COVID-19 vaccine. The sequence joins TRBV12-3 or TRBV12-4 to TRBJ1-1, with 8 junctional bases fitting TRBD1. The nucleotides read TGTGCCAGCAGTTCCGGACAGGGATTCGAAGCTTTCTTT. It specifies CASSSGQGFEAFF.